This passage covers 8 T cell receptor beta chains from one sample sequenced in a study of OX40 agonist ivuxolimab in advanced cancers. Profiling relied on immunoSEQ multiplex PCR, and the TCRdb table lists in-frame clones only, not all of them. The sample lists 150,000 to 190,000 clones; around 94% were seen once. The starting material was CD4+ or CD8+ T cells sorted from blood, obtained in a trial of the OX40 agonist ivuxolimab. The receptor set was obtained from an adult with an advanced solid tumor such as melanoma, head and neck, liver or kidney cancer.

V is TRBV9 and J is TRBJ1-1; D might be TRBD1 (5 bases). CDR1 and CDR2 (germline): SGDLS, YYNGEE. V was clipped by 1 base and J by 4 bases, with 14 bases between them. The length of the CDR3 is 15 residues. DNA of the CDR3: TGTGCCAGCAGCGTACTGGAGGGGATCGGCACTGAAGCTTTCTTT. It codes for CASSVLEGIGTEAFF.

The V gene is TRBV9, the J gene TRBJ2-3, with 9 bases identical to TRBD2. The V segment lost 0 bases and the J segment 1 base; nucleotides outside the gene matches: 6. This CDR3 region has 17 residues. Looked up from germline, CDR1 is SGDLS and CDR2 is YYNGEE. For the CDR3, the DNA is TGTGCCAGCAGCGTAGTAAGCGGGGGGCCTCGCACAGATACGCAGTATTTT. Protein product: CASSVVSGGPRTDTQYF.

V usage is TRBV25-1 and J usage is TRBJ2-3; 10 bases align to TRBD2. The CDR3 extends over 17 amino acids. CDR1 MGHDK and CDR2 SYGVNS come from the germline V gene. Trimming at V came to 4 bases and at J to 0 bases, leaving 7 bases not matched to a gene. CDR3 in amino acids: CASSAGTSVPSTDTQYF. The CDR3 DNA reads TGTGCCAGCAGTGCCGGGACTAGCGTCCCTAGCACAGATACGCAGTATTTT.

V gene TRBV28 combines with J gene TRBJ2-5; 9 bases are shared with TRBD2. The V gene end was trimmed by 7 bases and the J gene end by 5 bases; junction bases not matched to a gene: 8. There are 14 residues in the CDR3. Per germline, CDR1 MDHEN and CDR2 SYDVKM. DNA for the CDR3: TGTGCCAGCACCTTAGCGGGAGCTGGTGAGACCCAGTACTTC. Translation gives CASTLAGAGETQYF. Drawing the rest from reference TRBV28 and TRBJ2-5, the complete variable domain is DVKVTQSSRYLVKRTGEKVFLECVQDMDHENMFWYRQDPGLGLRLIYFSYDVKMKEKGDIPEGYSVSREKKERFSLILESASTNQTSMYLCASTLAGAGETQYFGPGTRLLVL.

J is TRBJ2-7 and V is TRBV6-5; D unresolved. CDR3 length equals 14 residues. Per the germline V gene, CDR1 is MNHEY and CDR2 is SVGAGI. Trimming pared 2 bases from V and 0 bases from J, leaving 8 bases between. This CDR3 reads CASSYGVLSYEQYF. The CDR3 DNA follows: TGTGCCAGCAGTTACGGGGTCCTCTCCTACGAGCAGTACTTC.

This sequence joins TRBV27 and TRBJ2-1, with 9 bases lining up with TRBD2. The CDR3 contains 15 residues. Unmatched junction bases numbered 9, after V lost 2 bases and J lost 10 bases. Germline CDR1 MNHEY, CDR2 SMNVEV (reference sequence). CDR3 amino acids: CASSLLAGSSGEQFF. CDR3 sequence (DNA): TGTGCCAGCAGTTTACTAGCGGGATCTTCGGGGGAGCAGTTCTTC.

This chain connects TRBV5-6 to TRBJ1-2; D is ambiguous. The CDR3 is 12 residues long. V was trimmed by 2 bases and J by 5 bases, leaving 7 bases between them. CDR1 is SGHDT, CDR2 YYEEEE, per germline. CDR3 residues: CASSLKQYGYTF. The CDR3 nucleotides read TGTGCCAGCAGCTTAAAGCAGTATGGCTACACCTTC.

This clone showed up just once. J is TRBJ2-7 and V is TRBV19; D is possibly TRBD2 (5 bases). CDR1 is LNHDA and CDR2 is SQIVND in the germline V gene (reference sequence). This CDR3 is 16 amino acids long. Trimming removed 1 base at V and 3 bases at J, with 16 bases between. The CDR3 DNA reads TGTGCCAGTAGTATAGGAGGGCCACCTAACCGCTACGAGCAGTACTTC. Its protein product is CASSIGGPPNRYEQYF.